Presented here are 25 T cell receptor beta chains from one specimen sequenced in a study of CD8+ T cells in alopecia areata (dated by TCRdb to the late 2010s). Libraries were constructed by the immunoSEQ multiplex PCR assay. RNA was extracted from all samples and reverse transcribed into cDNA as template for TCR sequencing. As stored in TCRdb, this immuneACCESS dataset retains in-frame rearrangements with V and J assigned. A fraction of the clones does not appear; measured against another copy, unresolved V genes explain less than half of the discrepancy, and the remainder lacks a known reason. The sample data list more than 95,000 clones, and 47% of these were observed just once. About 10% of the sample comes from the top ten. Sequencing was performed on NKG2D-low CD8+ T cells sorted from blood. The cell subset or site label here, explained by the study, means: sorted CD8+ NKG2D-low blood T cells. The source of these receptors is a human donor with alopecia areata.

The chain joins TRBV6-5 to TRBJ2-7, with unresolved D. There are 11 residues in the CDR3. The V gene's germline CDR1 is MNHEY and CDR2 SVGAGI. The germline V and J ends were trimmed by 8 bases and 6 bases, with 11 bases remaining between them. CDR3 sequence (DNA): TGTGCCAGCTCATTCGGCCCCGAGCAGTACTTC. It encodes CASSFGPEQYF.

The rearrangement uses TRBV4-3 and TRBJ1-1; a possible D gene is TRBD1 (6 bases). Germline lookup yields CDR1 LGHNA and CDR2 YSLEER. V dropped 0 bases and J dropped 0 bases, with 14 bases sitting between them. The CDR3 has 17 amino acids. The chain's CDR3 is CASSQDSGDRLNTEAFF. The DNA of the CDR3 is TGCGCCAGCAGCCAAGATTCAGGTGACAGGTTGAACACTGAAGCTTTCTTT.

This chain's CDR3 is CARGGLAGEETQYF. The CDR3 nucleotides are TGTGCCCGGGGGGGCTTAGCGGGAGAAGAGACCCAGTACTTC. This sequence joins TRBV30 and TRBJ2-5, with TRBD2 matching 9 bases. Germline CDR1 and CDR2: GTSNPN and SVGIG (reference sequence). V lost 8 bases and J lost 3; bases outside the gene matches: 10. The CDR3 contains 14 residues.

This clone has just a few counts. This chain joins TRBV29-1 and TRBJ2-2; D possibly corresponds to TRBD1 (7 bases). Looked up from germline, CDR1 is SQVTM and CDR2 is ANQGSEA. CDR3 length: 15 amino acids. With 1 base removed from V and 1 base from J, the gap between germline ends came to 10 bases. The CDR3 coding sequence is TGCAGCGTTGAAGGGGGGGACAGGAACACCGGGGAGCTGTTTTTT. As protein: CSVEGGDRNTGELFF.

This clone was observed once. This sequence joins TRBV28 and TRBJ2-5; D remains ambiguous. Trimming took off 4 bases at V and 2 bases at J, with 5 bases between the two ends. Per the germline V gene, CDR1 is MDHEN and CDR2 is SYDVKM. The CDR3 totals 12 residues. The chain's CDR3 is CASSSQQETQYF. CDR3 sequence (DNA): TGTGCCAGCAGTTCGCAGCAAGAGACCCAGTACTTC.

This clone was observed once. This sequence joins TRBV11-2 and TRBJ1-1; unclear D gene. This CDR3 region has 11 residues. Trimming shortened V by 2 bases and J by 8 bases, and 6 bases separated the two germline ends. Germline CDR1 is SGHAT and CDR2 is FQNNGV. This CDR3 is CASSLSFEAFF. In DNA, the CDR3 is TGTGCCAGCAGCTTATCCTTCGAAGCTTTCTTT.

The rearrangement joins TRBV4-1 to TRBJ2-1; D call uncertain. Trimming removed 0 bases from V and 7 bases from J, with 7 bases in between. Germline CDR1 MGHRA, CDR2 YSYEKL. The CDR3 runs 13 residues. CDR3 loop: CASSQDRANEQFF. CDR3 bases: TGCGCCAGCAGCCAAGATCGAGCAAATGAGCAGTTCTTC.

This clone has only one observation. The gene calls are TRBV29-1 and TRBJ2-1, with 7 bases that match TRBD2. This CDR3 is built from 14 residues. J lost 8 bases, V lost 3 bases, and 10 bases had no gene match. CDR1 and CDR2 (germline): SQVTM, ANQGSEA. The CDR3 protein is CSVEGGKQWDEQFF. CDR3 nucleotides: TGCAGCGTTGAGGGGGGGAAACAGTGGGATGAGCAGTTCTTC.

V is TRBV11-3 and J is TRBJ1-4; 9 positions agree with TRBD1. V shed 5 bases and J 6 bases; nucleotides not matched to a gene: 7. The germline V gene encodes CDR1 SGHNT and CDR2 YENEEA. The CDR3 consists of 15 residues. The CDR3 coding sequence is TGTGCCAGCAGCGCCCCGGGACAGGGCGATGAAAAACTGTTTTTT. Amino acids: CASSAPGQGDEKLFF.

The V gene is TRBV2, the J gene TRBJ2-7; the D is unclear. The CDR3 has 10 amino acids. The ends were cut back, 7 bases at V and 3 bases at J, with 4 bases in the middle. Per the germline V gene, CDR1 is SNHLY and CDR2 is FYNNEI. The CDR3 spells CASKSYEQYF. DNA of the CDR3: TGTGCCAGCAAAAGCTACGAGCAGTACTTC. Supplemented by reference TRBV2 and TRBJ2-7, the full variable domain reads EPEVTQTPSHQVTQMGQEVILRCVPISNHLYFYWYRQILGQKVEFLVSFYNNEISEKSEIFDDQFSVERPDGSNFTLKIRSTKLEDSAMYFCASKSYEQYFGPGTRLTVT.

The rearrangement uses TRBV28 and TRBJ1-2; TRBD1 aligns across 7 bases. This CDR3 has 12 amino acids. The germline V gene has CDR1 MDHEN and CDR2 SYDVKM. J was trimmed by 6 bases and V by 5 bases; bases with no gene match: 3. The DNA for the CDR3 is TGTGCCAGCAGTCACAGGGGCCATGGCTACACCTTC. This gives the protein CASSHRGHGYTF.

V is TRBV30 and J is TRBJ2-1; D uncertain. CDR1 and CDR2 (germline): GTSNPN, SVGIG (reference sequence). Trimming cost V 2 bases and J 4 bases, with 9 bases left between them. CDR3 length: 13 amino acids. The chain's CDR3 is CAWSPDLYNEQFF. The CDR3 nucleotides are TGTGCCTGGAGTCCCGACCTTTACAATGAGCAGTTCTTC.

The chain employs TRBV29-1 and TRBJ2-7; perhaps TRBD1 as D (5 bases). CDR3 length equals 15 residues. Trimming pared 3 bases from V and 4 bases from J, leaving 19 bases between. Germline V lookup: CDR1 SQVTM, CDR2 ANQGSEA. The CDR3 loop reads CSVEPTGALKYEQYF. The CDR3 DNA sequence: TGCAGCGTTGAGCCAACAGGCGCTCTTAAGTACGAGCAGTACTTC.

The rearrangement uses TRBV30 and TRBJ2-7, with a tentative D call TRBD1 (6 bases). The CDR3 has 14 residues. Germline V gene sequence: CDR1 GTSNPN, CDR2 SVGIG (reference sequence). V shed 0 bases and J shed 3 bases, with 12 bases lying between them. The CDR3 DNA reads TGTGCCTGGAGTGTATTACAGGGTGGCTACGAGCAGTACTTC. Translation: CAWSVLQGGYEQYF.

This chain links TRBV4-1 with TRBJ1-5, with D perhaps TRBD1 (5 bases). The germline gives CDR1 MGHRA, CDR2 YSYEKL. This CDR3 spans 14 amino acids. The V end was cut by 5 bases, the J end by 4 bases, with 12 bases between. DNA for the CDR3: TGCGCCAGCAGCAGAGGGGCGGCTAATCAGCCCCAGCATTTT. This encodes CASSRGAANQPQHF.

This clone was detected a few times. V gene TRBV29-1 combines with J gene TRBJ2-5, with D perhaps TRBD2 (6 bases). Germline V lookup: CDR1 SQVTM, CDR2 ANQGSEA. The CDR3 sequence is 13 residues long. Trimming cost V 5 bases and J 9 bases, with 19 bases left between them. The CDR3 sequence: CSVPGTPSYAQYF. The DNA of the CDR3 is TGCAGCGTTCCCGGGACTCCATCATATGCCCAGTACTTC.

The CDR3 here is CASSPDSREQFF. The CDR3 coding sequence is TGTGCCAGCAGCCCGGATTCGCGTGAGCAGTTCTTC. This chain connects TRBV13 to TRBJ2-1, with D hard to call. The CDR3 extends over 12 amino acids. Germline CDR1 is PRHDT and CDR2 is FYEKMQ (reference sequence). V gave up 5 bases and J gave up 9 bases, with 11 bases separating them.

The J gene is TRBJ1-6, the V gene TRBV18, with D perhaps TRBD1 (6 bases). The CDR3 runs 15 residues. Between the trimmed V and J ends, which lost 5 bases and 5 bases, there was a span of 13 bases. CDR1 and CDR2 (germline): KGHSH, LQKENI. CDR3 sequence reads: CASSAYPGDNSPLHF. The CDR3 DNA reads TGTGCCAGCTCAGCCTACCCAGGGGATAATTCACCCCTCCACTTT.

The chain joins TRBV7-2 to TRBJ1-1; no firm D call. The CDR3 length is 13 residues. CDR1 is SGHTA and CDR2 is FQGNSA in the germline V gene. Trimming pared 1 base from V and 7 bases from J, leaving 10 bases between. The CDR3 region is CASSLEVAVEAFF. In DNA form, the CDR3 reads TGTGCCAGCAGCTTAGAAGTCGCAGTTGAAGCTTTCTTT.

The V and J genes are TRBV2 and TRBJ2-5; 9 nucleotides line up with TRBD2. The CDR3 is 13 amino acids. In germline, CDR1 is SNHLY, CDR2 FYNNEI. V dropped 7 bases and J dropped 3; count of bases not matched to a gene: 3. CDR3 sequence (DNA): TGTGCCAGCATCGGACTAGCGAAAGAGACCCAGTACTTC. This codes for CASIGLAKETQYF.

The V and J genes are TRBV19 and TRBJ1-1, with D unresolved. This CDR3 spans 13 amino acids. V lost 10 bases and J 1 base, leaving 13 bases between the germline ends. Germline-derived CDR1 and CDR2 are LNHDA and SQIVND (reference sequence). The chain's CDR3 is CATGVGPNTEAFF. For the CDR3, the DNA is TGTGCCACCGGAGTAGGTCCGAACACTGAAGCTTTCTTT.

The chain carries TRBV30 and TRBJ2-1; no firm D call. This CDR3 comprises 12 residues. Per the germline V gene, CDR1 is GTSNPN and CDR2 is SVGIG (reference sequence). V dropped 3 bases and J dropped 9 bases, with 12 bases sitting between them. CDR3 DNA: TGTGCCTGGAGCACCAGTCTGATTGAGCAGTTCTTC. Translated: CAWSTSLIEQFF.

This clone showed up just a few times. This CDR3 is CASSRAGPEAFF. CDR3 DNA: TGTGCCAGCAGCCGGGCAGGGCCTGAAGCTTTCTTT. The chain is built from TRBV14 and TRBJ1-1; D is perhaps TRBD1 (5 bases). There are 12 residues in the CDR3. Germline lookup yields CDR1 SGHDN and CDR2 FVKESK. The V end lost 4 bases, the J end lost 6 bases, and 9 bases lay between the germline ends.

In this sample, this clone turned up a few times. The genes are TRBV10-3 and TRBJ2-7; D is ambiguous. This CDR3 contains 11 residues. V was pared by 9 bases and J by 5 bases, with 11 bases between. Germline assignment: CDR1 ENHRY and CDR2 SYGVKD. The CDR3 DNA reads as TGTGCCATTCAAGTGGTCGACGAGCAGTACTTC. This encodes CAIQVVDEQYF.

In DNA, the CDR3 is TGTGCCTTTAGGGTCTTGGACACTGAAGCTTTCTTT. This codes for CAFRVLDTEAFF. The gene calls are TRBV30 and TRBJ1-1, with D unresolved. CDR1 and CDR2 (germline): GTSNPN, SVGIG (reference sequence). V lost 7 bases to trimming and J lost 3 bases, with 12 bases between them. This CDR3 contains 12 residues.